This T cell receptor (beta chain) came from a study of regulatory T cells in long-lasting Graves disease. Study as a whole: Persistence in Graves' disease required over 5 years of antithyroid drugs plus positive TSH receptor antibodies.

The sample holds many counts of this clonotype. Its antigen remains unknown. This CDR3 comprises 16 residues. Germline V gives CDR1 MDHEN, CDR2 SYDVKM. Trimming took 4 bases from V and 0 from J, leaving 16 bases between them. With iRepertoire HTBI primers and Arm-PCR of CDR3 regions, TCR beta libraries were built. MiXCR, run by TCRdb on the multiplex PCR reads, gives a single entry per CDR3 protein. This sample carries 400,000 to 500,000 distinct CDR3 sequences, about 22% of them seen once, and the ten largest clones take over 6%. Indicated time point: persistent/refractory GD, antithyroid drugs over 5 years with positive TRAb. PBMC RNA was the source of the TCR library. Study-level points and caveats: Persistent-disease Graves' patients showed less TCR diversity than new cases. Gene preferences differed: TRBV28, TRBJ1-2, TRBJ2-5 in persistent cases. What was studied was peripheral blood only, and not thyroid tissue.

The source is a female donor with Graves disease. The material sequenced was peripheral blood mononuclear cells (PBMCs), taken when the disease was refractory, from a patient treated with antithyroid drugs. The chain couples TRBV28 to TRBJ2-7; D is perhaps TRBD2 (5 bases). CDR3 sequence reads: CASSYTSTGASYEQYF. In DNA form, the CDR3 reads TGTGCCAGCAGTTATACTAGTACTGGTGCCTCCTACGAGCAGTACTTC. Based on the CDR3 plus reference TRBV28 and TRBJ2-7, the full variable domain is DVKVTQSSRYLVKRTGEKVFLECVQDMDHENMFWYRQDPGLGLRLIYFSYDVKMKEKGDIPEGYSVSREKKERFSLILESASTNQTSMYLCASSYTSTGASYEQYFGPGTRLTVT.